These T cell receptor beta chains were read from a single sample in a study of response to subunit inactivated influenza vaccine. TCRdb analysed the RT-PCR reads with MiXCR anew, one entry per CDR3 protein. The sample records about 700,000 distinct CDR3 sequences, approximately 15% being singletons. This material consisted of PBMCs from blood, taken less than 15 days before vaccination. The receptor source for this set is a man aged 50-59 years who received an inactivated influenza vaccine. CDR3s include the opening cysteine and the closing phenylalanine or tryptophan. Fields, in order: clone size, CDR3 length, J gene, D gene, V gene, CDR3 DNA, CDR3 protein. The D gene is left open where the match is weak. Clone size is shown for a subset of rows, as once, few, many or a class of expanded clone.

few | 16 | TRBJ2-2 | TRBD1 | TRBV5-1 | TGCGCCAGCAGCTCCCGGGACAGGGGATTCACCGGGGAGCTGTTTTTT | CASSSRDRGFTGELFF
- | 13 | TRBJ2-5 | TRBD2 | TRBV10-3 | TGTGCCATCAGTAGCGGGAGGACAGAGACCCAGTACTTC | CAISSGRTETQYF
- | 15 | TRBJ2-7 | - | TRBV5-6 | TGTGCCAGCAGCTTGAGCCCAGGGGCGAACTACGAGCAGTACTTC | CASSLSPGANYEQYF
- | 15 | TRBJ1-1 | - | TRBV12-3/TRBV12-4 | TGTGCCAGCAGTTTAAAAGGATTTGCTGACACTGAAGCTTTCTTT | CASSLKGFADTEAFF
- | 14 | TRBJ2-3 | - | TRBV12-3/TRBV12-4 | TGTGCCAGCAGCCCGCAGGCTGCGGCAGATACGCAGTATTTT | CASSPQAAADTQYF
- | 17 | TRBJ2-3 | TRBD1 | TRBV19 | TGTGCCAGTAGTATCACGGGACAGCTCCTTAGCACAGATACGCAGTATTTT | CASSITGQLLSTDTQYF
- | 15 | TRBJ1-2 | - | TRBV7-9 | TGTGCCAGCAGCTCAACAGGCGGCGCTAACTATGGCTACACCTTC | CASSSTGGANYGYTF
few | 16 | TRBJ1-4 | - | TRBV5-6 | TGTGCCAGCAGCTCCGCCCCGGGGAAGGATGATGAAAAACTGTTTTTT | CASSSAPGKDDEKLFF
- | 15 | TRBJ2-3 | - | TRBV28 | TGTGCCAGCAGTTTATTCGGGGGAACAGCGGTTACGCAGTATTTT | CASSLFGGTAVTQYF
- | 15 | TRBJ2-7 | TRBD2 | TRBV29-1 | TGCAGCGTAGAGACCGGGACTAGGTTCAACTACGAGCAGTACTTC | CSVETGTRFNYEQYF
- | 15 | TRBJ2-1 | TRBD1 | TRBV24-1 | TGTGCCACCAGTGCCCGGACAGGCACCTACAATGAGCAGTTCTTC | CATSARTGTYNEQFF
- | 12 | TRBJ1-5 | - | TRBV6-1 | TGTGCCAGCAATCAACCGCCTGCGCCCCAGCATTTT | CASNQPPAPQHF
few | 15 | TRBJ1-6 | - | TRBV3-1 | TGTGCCAGCAGCCAACCTACAGGAGATAATTCACCCCTCCACTTT | CASSQPTGDNSPLHF
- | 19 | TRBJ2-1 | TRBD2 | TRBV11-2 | TGTGCCAGCAGCCCTAGGGCCCCTCTAGCGGGGGCCTCCTACAATGAGCAGTTCTTC | CASSPRAPLAGASYNEQFF
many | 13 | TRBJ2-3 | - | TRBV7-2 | TGTGCCAGCAGCTTACTTGGACGAGATACGCAGTATTTT | CASSLLGRDTQYF
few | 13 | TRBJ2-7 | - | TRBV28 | TGTGCCAGCAGTTCTGGACAGCCCTACGAGCAGTACTTC | CASSSGQPYEQYF
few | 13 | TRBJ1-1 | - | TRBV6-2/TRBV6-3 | TGTGCCAGCAGTTACGTCCAGAACACTGAAGCTTTCTTT | CASSYVQNTEAFF
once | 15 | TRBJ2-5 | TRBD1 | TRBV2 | TGTGCCAGCAGTAGGGACAGCCGATACAGAAACCCCCAGTACTTC | CASSRDSRYRNPQYF
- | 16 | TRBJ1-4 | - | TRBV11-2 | TGTGCCAGCAGCCCACCACTCGACAGGTCAAATGAAAAACTGTTTTTT | CASSPPLDRSNEKLFF
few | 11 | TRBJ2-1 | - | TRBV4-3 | TGCGCCAGCAGCCAAGGGACGGAGCAGTTCTTC | CASSQGTEQFF
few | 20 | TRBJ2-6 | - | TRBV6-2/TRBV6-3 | TGTGCCAGCAGCTTACCAAAAAAAAGCACAGGGTATTCTGGGGCCAACGTCCTGACTTTC | CASSLPKKSTGYSGANVLTF
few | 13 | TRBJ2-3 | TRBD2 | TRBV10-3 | TGTGCCGCGGCTAGCGGGAGCGTAGATACGCAGTATTTT | CAAASGSVDTQYF
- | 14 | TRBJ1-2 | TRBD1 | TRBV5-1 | TGCGCCAGCAGCCCGGGACAGGCGTGGGGTGGCTACACCTTC | CASSPGQAWGGYTF
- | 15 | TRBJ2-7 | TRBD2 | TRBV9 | TGTGCCAGCAGCGTAGGGGCGGGAGGGCCTTACGAGCAGTACTTC | CASSVGAGGPYEQYF
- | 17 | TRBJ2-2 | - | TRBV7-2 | TGTGCCAGCAGCTCCCTAGTTGCAGCCCCGAACACCGGGGAGCTGTTTTTT | CASSSLVAAPNTGELFF
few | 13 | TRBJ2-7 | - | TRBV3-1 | TGTGCCAGCAGCCACGGCGATCCCTACGAGCAGTACTTC | CASSHGDPYEQYF
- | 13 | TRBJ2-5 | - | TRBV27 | TGTGCCAGCGGAGACGGTGGTTTAGAGACCCAGTACTTC | CASGDGGLETQYF
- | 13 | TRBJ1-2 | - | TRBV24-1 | TGTGCCACCAGTGACCCCAGGGGATGGGGCTACACCTTC | CATSDPRGWGYTF
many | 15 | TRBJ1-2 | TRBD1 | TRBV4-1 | TGCGCCAGCAGCCAAGGGACAGGGTTAGGCTATGGCTACACCTTC | CASSQGTGLGYGYTF
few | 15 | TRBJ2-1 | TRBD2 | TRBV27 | TGTGCCAGCACCCCTGGTGTAGCGGGGGTCAATGAGCAGTTCTTC | CASTPGVAGVNEQFF
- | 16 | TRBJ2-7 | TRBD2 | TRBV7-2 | TGTGCCAGCAGCCAGGGACTAGCGGGAGGCCGGTACGAGCAGTACTTC | CASSQGLAGGRYEQYF
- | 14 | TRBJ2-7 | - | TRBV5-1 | TGCGCCAGCAGCTTGGCCTGGGAGAGCTACGAGCAGTACTTC | CASSLAWESYEQYF
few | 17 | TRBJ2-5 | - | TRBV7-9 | TGTGCCAGCAGCTTATTCGCGGGAGTAGGGGGACGAGAGACCCAGTACTTC | CASSLFAGVGGRETQYF
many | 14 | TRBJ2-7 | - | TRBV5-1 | TGCGCCAGCAGCTTATCGACGGGGAACTACGAGCAGTACTTC | CASSLSTGNYEQYF
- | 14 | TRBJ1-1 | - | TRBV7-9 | TGTGCCAGCAGCGCCGGGACAACGAACACTGAAGCTTTCTTT | CASSAGTTNTEAFF
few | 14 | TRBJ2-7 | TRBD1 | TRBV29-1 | TGCAGCGTGCTACAGGGGGAGAGCTCCTACGAGCAGTACTTC | CSVLQGESSYEQYF
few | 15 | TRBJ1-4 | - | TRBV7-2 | TGTGCCAGCAGCTTAATAGGAGGGGGTCAAGAAAAACTGTTTTTT | CASSLIGGGQEKLFF
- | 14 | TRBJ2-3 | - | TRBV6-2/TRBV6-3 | TGTGCTTTGAAAGCTGCGTCTCCAACAGATACGCAGTATTTT | CALKAASPTDTQYF
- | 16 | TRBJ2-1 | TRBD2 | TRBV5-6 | TGTGCCAGCAGCAAGGGACTAGCGGCCTCCTACAATGAGCAGTTCTTC | CASSKGLAASYNEQFF
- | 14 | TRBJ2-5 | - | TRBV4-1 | TGCGCCAGCAGCCAAGGGGGTCGTCAAGAGACCCAGTACTTC | CASSQGGRQETQYF
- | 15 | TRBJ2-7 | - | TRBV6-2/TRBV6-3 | TGTGCCAGCAGAGCTCTCCGGCTCTCGGCCGTCGAGCAGTACTTC | CASRALRLSAVEQYF
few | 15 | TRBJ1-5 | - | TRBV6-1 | TGTGCCAGCAGAGAGGGACACAACAGCAATCAGCCCCAGCATTTT | CASREGHNSNQPQHF
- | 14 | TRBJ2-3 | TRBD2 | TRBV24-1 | TGTGCCACCAGTGATTTGTCTAGCGGGAGATCGCAGTATTTT | CATSDLSSGRSQYF
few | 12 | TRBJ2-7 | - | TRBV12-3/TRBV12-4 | TGTGCCAGCAGACATAGCTCCTACGAGCAGTACTTC | CASRHSSYEQYF
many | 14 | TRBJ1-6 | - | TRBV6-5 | TGTGCCAGCAGTTCGGGGACATATAATTCACCCCTCCACTTT | CASSSGTYNSPLHF
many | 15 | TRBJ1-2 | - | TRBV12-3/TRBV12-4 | TGTGCCAGCAGTCAGGATGAACAGGCCACCTATGGCTACACCTTC | CASSQDEQATYGYTF
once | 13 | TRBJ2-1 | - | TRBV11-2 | TGTGCCAGCAGCTTAGATATCATATATGAGCAGTTCTTC | CASSLDIIYEQFF